These T cell receptor beta chains were read from a single sample in a study of monozygotic twins with inflammatory bowel disease. After re-calling the 5' RACE reads, TCRdb lists one entry per CDR3 protein, DNA absent. The clone table shows approximately 160,000 distinct CDR3 sequences, with the ten largest holding roughly 7%. The sequencing input was blood. These receptors all stem from a human donor with ulcerative colitis or Crohn's disease, or a healthy co-twin of an affected twin (not recorded which). The CDR3 runs from the conserved cysteine through the conserved F or W.

J,V,CDR3
TRBJ2-7,TRBV7-3,CASSSPGLAEQYF
TRBJ1-3,TRBV7-2,CASSTQGGHGNTIYF
TRBJ2-5,TRBV7-9,CASSPRGTPETQYF
TRBJ1-5,TRBV2,CASSERGINQPQHF
TRBJ2-7,TRBV5-5,CASSFPGGIYEQYF
TRBJ1-5,TRBV6-1,CASSAKDRTLDQPQHF
TRBJ1-6,TRBV7-6,CASSLAASQSPLHF
TRBJ2-7,TRBV29-1,CSVTLTASYEQYF
TRBJ1-1,TRBV20-1,CSARVRLLTEAFF
TRBJ2-5,TRBV20-1,CSAEDAGGPQETQYF
TRBJ1-1,TRBV5-1,CASSLRAALNTEAFF
TRBJ1-1,TRBV5-1,CASSLDWVSTEAFF
TRBJ2-2,TRBV20-1,CSALDREVGELFF
TRBJ1-1,TRBV18,CASSEPGVTEAFF
TRBJ1-1,TRBV7-3,CASSVTENTEAFF
TRBJ1-6,TRBV2,CASSDYWGTGDSPLHF
TRBJ1-4,TRBV20-1,CSARPGTTNEKLFF
TRBJ2-7,TRBV5-1,CASSTTGDYEQYF
TRBJ1-5,TRBV27,CASRDRDNQPQHF
TRBJ1-4,TRBV6-5,CASSSPPGTGTEKLFF
TRBJ2-2,TRBV5-8,CASREGYRGTGELFF
TRBJ2-4,TRBV18,CASSPEGQGQNIQYF
TRBJ2-2,TRBV29-1,CSVEDAREAGELFF
TRBJ1-1,TRBV29-1,CSDRQGWSTEAFF
TRBJ2-3,TRBV20-1,CSAQQTDTQYF
TRBJ2-2,TRBV7-3,CASSPRQVHNTGELFF
TRBJ1-5,TRBV5-1,CASSLLGFNQPQHF
TRBJ1-5,TRBV5-6,CASSLTDRGRIQPQHF
TRBJ1-1,TRBV21-1,CASSKVGVAEAFF